The clone carrying this TCR beta chain was recorded many times. As yet, its antigen is unknown. This entry comes from a study of T cell repertoires in cytomegalovirus infection. Study background: Based on public TCR beta signatures, there were indications of CMV infection and of a matching HLA type.

One entry per CDR3 protein, called by TCRdb with MiXCR from the reads. The profile shows around 210,000 distinct CDR3 sequences, 6.5% of them singletons. Study-wide findings and caveats: Adding up the frequency of public TCR beta families identified people who carried CMV plus the relevant HLA. The ex vivo response was dominated by HLA-C-restricted CMV-specific TCR beta clonotypes.

This CDR3 region has 11 residues. J gave up 12 bases and V 6 bases, and 1 base lay outside the gene matches. Germline CDR1 MDHEN, CDR2 SYDVKM. This receptor was taken from a human donor in good health (CMV status not recorded). Some clones in this sample may be carry-over from other donors' samples. The sequenced sample was PBMCs. J is TRBJ1-6 and V is TRBV28, with 8 bases identical to TRBD1. The CDR3 reads CASRGQVPLHF. The CDR3 DNA reads TGTGCCAGCAGGGGACAGGTACCCCTCCACTTT.